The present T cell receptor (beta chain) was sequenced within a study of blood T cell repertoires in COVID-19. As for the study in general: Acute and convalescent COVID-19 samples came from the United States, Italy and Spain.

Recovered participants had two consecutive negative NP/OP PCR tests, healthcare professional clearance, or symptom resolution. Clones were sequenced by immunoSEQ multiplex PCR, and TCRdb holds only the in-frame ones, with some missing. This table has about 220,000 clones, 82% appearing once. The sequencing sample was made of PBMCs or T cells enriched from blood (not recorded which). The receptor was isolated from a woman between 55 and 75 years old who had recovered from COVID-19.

CDR3 amino acids: CSASDYRGKVYTEAFF. The CDR3 nucleotides read TGCAGTGCTAGTGACTACAGGGGAAAGGTGTACACTGAAGCTTTCTTT. The chain uses TRBV20-1 and TRBJ1-1; TRBD1 aligns across 7 bases. The CDR3 sequence is 16 residues long. V shed 3 bases and J 3 bases; nucleotides not matched to a gene: 13. CDR1 and CDR2 from the germline V gene are DFQATT and SNEGSKA (reference sequence).